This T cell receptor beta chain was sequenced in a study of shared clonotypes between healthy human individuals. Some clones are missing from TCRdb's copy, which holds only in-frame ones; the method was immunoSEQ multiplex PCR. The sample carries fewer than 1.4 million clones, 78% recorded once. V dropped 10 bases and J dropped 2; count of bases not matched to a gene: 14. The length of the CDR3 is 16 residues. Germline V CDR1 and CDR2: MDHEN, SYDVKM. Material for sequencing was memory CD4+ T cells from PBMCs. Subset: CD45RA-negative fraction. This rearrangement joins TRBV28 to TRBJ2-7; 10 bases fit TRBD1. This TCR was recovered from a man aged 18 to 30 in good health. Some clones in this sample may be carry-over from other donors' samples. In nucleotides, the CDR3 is TGTGCCACCTGTCCCGTTTTCGGGACAGGGGCCTACGAGCAGTACTTC. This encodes CATCPVFGTGAYEQYF.